This T cell receptor beta chain was retrieved from a study of persistence of HIV-infected CD4 T cells. General study points: Bulk TCR data could not be restricted to HIV-1-infected CMV-responding cells. Compared with CD3/CD28-stimulated cells, CMV- and Gag-responding cells showed lower TCRbeta richness. TCR oligoclonality correlated with proviral oligoclonality in the same sorted populations.

A note on this clone: Antigen specificity is unknown.

Nonspecific anti-CD3/anti-CD28 bead stimulation represents the broad CD4+ T cell repertoire. Responding CD4+ T cells were sorted by upregulation of both CD40 ligand and CD69. The V end was cut by 3 bases, the J end by 5 bases, with 7 bases between. The germline CDR1 and CDR2 sequences are SNHLY and FYNNEI. This CDR3 has 13 amino acids. The immunoSEQ assay was version 4, run in survey mode. Template was genomic DNA at around 9.7 ng/uL, with up to about 1 ug used per sample. TCRdb's table, derived via immunoSEQ multiplex PCR, lists solely in-frame clones and lacks some. The sample gives under 50,000 clones, 75% to 90% of which show up once; 2.5% to 4% is in the top ten.

The sequence was obtained from an adult woman with HIV who was CMV-seropositive. The chain is built from TRBV2 and TRBJ2-2; TRBD1 is a possible D gene (5 bases). The source was CD4+ T cells sorted from PBMCs after approximately 19-hour stimulation, collected from a patient who received antiretroviral therapy. This CDR3 is CASSEAGTGELFF. The CDR3 coding sequence is TGTGCCAGCAGTGAGGCAGGGACCGGGGAGCTGTTTTTT.